This T cell receptor (beta chain) was obtained from a study of metastatic and nonmetastatic thyroid tumors. Study-level information: From malignant and benign thyroid patients, repertoires in blood and in tumor or nodule tissue were compared. Study results and limitations: Malignant thyroid tumors reportedly had TCR beta diversity that was significantly higher than in benign nodules, in blood and tumor.

This CDR3 is 13 amino acids long. Looked up from germline, CDR1 is SGHVS and CDR2 is FQNEAQ. V was pared by 4 bases and J by 7 bases, with 4 bases of the junction left unmatched. As originally analysed: Clinicopathological groups supplied CDR3 differences that were used to build a distant-metastasis classifier for papillary thyroid cancer. Via MiXCR, TCRdb re-called the PCR reads. The V and J calls were not made by the authors but by TCRdb's processing. The table has around 30,000 clones, roughly 13% seen once. Ahead of thyroid surgery, no patient had received treatment of any kind. This clone was counted ten times or more. Antigen unknown.

The sequenced material came from blood. The source is a female donor with papillary thyroid cancer or a benign thyroid nodule (not recorded which). Some clones in this sample may be carry-over from other donors' samples. The chain couples TRBV7-8 to TRBJ1-2; 9 bases agree with TRBD1. CDR3 DNA: TGTGCCAGCAGCTGGACAGGGGAGGCTGGCTACACCTTC. Protein product: CASSWTGEAGYTF. The full variable domain, rest sourced from reference TRBV7-8 and TRBJ1-2, is GAGVSQSPRYKVAKRGQDVALRCDPISGHVSLFWYQQALGQGPEFLTYFQNEAQLDKSGLPSDRFFAERPEGSVSTLKIQRTQQEDSAVYLCASSWTGEAGYTFGSGTRLTVV.